Shown below are 20 T cell receptor beta chains from a single sample sequenced in a study of beta chain features in type 1 diabetes. All of the isolated RNA was reverse transcribed, so expressed TCRB transcripts were sequenced. Repertoires were generated with immunoSEQ multiplex PCR, while TCRdb's copy carries only in-frame clones and drops some. The profile covers 900,000 or so clones, with roughly 16% appearing a single time and about 0.025% taken by the ten largest. The sequenced material came from naive CD4+ T cells from blood. All receptors derive from a woman between 18 and 29 years old in good health.

CDR3 sequence: CASSPQGINEQFF. The CDR3 DNA reads TGTGCCAGCAGTCCACAGGGCATCAATGAGCAGTTCTTC. V is TRBV7-9 and J is TRBJ2-1, with D perhaps matching TRBD1 (6 bases). CDR3 size: 13 residues. Deletions cut 6 bases from V and 6 bases from J, with 12 bases between. Germline loops: CDR1 SEHNR, CDR2 FQNEAQ (reference sequence). The whole variable domain, filled in from reference TRBV7-9 and TRBJ2-1, reads DTGVSQNPRHKITKRGQNVTFRCDPISEHNRLYWYRQTLGQGPEFLTYFQNEAQLEKSRLLSDRFSAERPKGSFSTLEIQRTEQGDSAMYLCASSPQGINEQFFGPGTRLTVL.

The genes are TRBV4-3 and TRBJ2-2; TRBD2 agrees at 12 bases. V dropped 3 bases and J dropped 9; count of bases not matched to a gene: 5. CDR1 is LGHNA, CDR2 YSLEER, per germline. There are 15 residues in the CDR3. The DNA of the CDR3 is TGCGCCAGCAGCCAGCTAGCGGGAGGGAGGCGGGAGCTGTTTTTT. Its translation: CASSQLAGGRRELFF.

This sequence joins TRBV7-9 and TRBJ1-2, with D unclear. Trimming shortened V by 1 base and J by 3 bases, and 15 bases separated the two germline ends. CDR1 is SEHNR and CDR2 is FQNEAQ in the germline V gene (reference sequence). This CDR3 has 16 residues. This CDR3 is CASSLGGASGDYGYTF. Here the CDR3 DNA reads TGTGCCAGCAGCTTAGGTGGAGCTTCTGGTGACTATGGCTACACCTTC.

This chain uses TRBV6-4 with TRBJ1-1, with a weak D call TRBD1 (5 bases). Trimming took 6 bases from V and 3 from J, leaving 11 bases between them. CDR1 and CDR2 (germline): MRHNA, SNTAGT. This CDR3 region has 13 residues. The CDR3 region has the DNA TGTGCCAGCAGAAAGACAGTCGACACTGAAGCTTTCTTT. Amino acid sequence: CASRKTVDTEAFF.

This clone was seen more than once but under ten times. Other nucleotide sequences in the sample specify the same CDR3. The V call is TRBV9, the J call TRBJ1-3; weak D call: TRBD1 (5 bases). Trimming removed 0 bases at V and 0 bases at J, with 7 bases between. The CDR3 runs 15 residues. Germline CDR1 SGDLS, CDR2 YYNGEE. The CDR3 is CASSVGGDSGNTIYF. CDR3 nucleotide sequence: TGTGCCAGCAGCGTAGGGGGGGACTCTGGAAACACCATATATTTT. The full variable domain, completed using reference TRBV9 and TRBJ1-3, is DSGVTQTPKHLITATGQRVTLRCSPRSGDLSVYWYQQSLDQGLQFLIQYYNGEERAKGNILERFSAQQFPDLHSELNLSSLELGDSALYFCASSVGGDSGNTIYFGEGSWLTVV.

The chain links TRBV4-2 to TRBJ1-5, with D possibly being TRBD1 (5 bases). The CDR3 sequence is 15 residues long. CDR1 is LGHNA, CDR2 YNFKEQ, per germline. Trimming shortened V by 1 base and J by 6 bases, and 13 bases separated the two germline ends. CDR3 nucleotide sequence: TGTGCCAGCAGCCAAGGTCAGGGTTCTGGTCAGCCCCAGCATTTT. This codes for CASSQGQGSGQPQHF.

The chain employs TRBV5-4 and TRBJ2-7; TRBD1 agrees at 7 bases. The CDR3 runs 14 residues. Germline V gene data show CDR1 as SGHNT and CDR2 as YYREEE (reference sequence). The V gene end was trimmed by 7 bases and the J gene end by 6 bases; junction bases not matched to a gene: 13. The CDR3, as DNA: TGTGCCAGCGGACCCGGACAGGATCATGCCGAGCAGTACTTC. Protein: CASGPGQDHAEQYF.

The chain has TRBV6-6 and TRBJ2-5; D remains unclear. The V gene lost 6 bases and the J gene lost 1 base, with 9 bases spanning the gap. Germline CDR1 is MNHNY and CDR2 is SVGAGI (reference sequence). CDR3 length: 13 amino acids. The CDR3 nucleotides are TGTGCCAGCAGCATGGGATTCCAAGAGACCCAGTACTTC. This sequence encodes CASSMGFQETQYF.

This clone has just a few counts. The chain is built from TRBV4-3 and TRBJ2-1, with 12 positions matching TRBD2. This CDR3 spans 19 amino acids. The germline V gene has CDR1 LGHNA and CDR2 YSLEER. V lost 1 base and J lost 5; bases outside the gene matches: 12. DNA of the CDR3: TGCGCCAGCAGCCAAGCTCCTAGCGGGAGGGCCCTGGCGAACAATGAGCAGTTCTTC. This encodes CASSQAPSGRALANNEQFF.

There are a few counts of this clone. Distinct nucleotide sequences in the sample also encode this CDR3. V gene TRBV18 combines with J gene TRBJ2-1; D ambiguous. Germline V lookup: CDR1 KGHSH, CDR2 LQKENI. The V end was cut by 3 bases, the J end by 7 bases, with 4 bases between. The CDR3 extends over 11 amino acids. The chain's CDR3 is CASSPQNEQFF. In DNA form, the CDR3 reads TGTGCCAGCTCACCTCAAAATGAGCAGTTCTTC.

The CDR3 nucleotides are TGTGCCATCAGTGCTGGGGGACAGGGGGCCCCTAACTATGGCTACACCTTC. As protein: CAISAGGQGAPNYGYTF. The chain links TRBV10-3 to TRBJ1-2; TRBD1 matches 12 bases. The CDR3 totals 17 residues. Losses at the gene ends were 4 bases for V and 0 bases for J; bases not matched to a gene: 6. CDR1 is ENHRY, CDR2 SYGVKD, per germline.

The table lists this clone with a few counts. The chain employs TRBV27 and TRBJ2-2; 8 bases agree with TRBD2. From germline, CDR1 is MNHEY and CDR2 SMNVEV (reference sequence). The CDR3 is 17 amino acids. The J segment lost 5 bases and the V segment lost 4 bases, leaving 12 bases of the junction unmatched. The DNA for the CDR3 is TGTGCCAGCAGTTCCCTACCCTTAGCGGGGCAAACCGGGGAGCTGTTTTTT. Its translation: CASSSLPLAGQTGELFF.

The gene calls are TRBV7-2 and TRBJ2-4; D may be TRBD1 or TRBD2 (5 bases each). CDR1 SGHTA and CDR2 FQGNSA come from the germline V gene. The length of the CDR3 is 16 residues. Trimming shortened V by 6 bases and J by 6 bases, and 21 bases separated the two germline ends. CDR3 coding DNA: TGTGCCAGCAGTTTACCGCCCGGGACCGTAGGAAACATTCAGTACTTC. The encoded protein is CASSLPPGTVGNIQYF.

This clone was detected a few times. The chain links TRBV19 to TRBJ1-5, with D possibly TRBD1 on 6 matching bases. Looked up from germline, CDR1 is LNHDA and CDR2 is SQIVND (reference sequence). The length of the CDR3 is 15 residues. Deletions cut 7 bases from V and 3 bases from J, with 16 bases between. The CDR3 here is CASIGEGVNNQPQHF. CDR3 sequence (DNA): TGTGCCAGTATCGGAGAGGGGGTCAACAATCAGCCCCAGCATTTT.

The chain carries TRBV23-1 and TRBJ2-2, with D possibly called TRBD1 or TRBD2 (5 bases each). TRBV23-1 is an ORF for which the function is uncertain. The CDR3 has 16 amino acids. The V end was cut by 6 bases, the J end by 5 bases, with 19 bases between. The DNA of the CDR3 is TGCGCCAGCAGACCCCTCGGGACGGCGATTACCGGGGAGCTGTTTTTT. Its protein is CASRPLGTAITGELFF.

This clone was counted a few times. The CDR3 DNA is TGTGCCAGCAGCTTATGGGGAGGCGAGCAGTACTTC. Translated, it gives CASSLWGGEQYF. The rearrangement joins TRBV13 to TRBJ2-7, with D possibly matching TRBD2 (6 bases). The V and J ends lost 2 bases and 6 bases respectively, with 8 bases between them. The CDR3 has 12 residues. Germline assignment: CDR1 PRHDT and CDR2 FYEKMQ (reference sequence).

The chain combines TRBV14 with TRBJ1-5; 7 bases align to TRBD1. J was trimmed by 5 bases and V by 2 bases; bases with no gene match: 0. The CDR3 is 13 amino acids. The germline gives CDR1 SGHDN, CDR2 FVKESK. CDR3 sequence: CASSQQGDQPQHF. CDR3 in DNA: TGTGCCAGCAGCCAACAGGGGGATCAGCCCCAGCATTTT.

This clone was found a few times. This chain uses TRBV27 with TRBJ2-1; 9 bases are shared with TRBD2. After removal of 1 base from V and 5 bases from J, the junction contained 9 bases not matched to a gene. Germline V CDR1 and CDR2: MNHEY, SMNVEV (reference sequence). CDR3 length equals 17 residues. This CDR3 reads CASSLFLLAGPHNEQFF. CDR3 sequence (DNA): TGTGCCAGCAGTTTATTTTTGCTAGCGGGACCCCACAATGAGCAGTTCTTC.

This clone has only one observation. The chain links TRBV5-1 to TRBJ1-4; a possible D gene is TRBD1 (6 bases). Trimming removed 5 bases at V and 5 bases at J, with 7 bases between. The germline V gene has CDR1 SGHRS and CDR2 YFSETQ. The CDR3 length is 12 residues. This CDR3 is CASRGGNEKLFF. The CDR3 region has the DNA TGCGCCAGCAGAGGGGGGAATGAAAAACTGTTTTTT.

The chain couples TRBV28 to TRBJ1-1, with 7 bases fitting TRBD1. The germline gives CDR1 MDHEN, CDR2 SYDVKM. CDR3 length: 15 amino acids. V gave up 10 bases and J gave up 0 bases; unmatched junction bases: 11. The CDR3 here is CATNTGAGMNTEAFF. In DNA, the CDR3 is TGTGCCACCAACACAGGGGCGGGAATGAACACTGAAGCTTTCTTT.